One sample yielded the 5 T cell receptor beta chains listed below, sequenced in a study of shared T cell receptors in the human thymus. The protocol was immunoSEQ multiplex PCR, while the TCRdb copy is restricted to in-frame clones and leaves out a portion. In the table there are under 850,000 clones, 88% of which are singletons. This sample was shared with a second study, whose subject was human thymus T cells.

Sequencing was performed on thymocytes. These receptors came from a boy under three years old with a congenital heart defect.

V is TRBV7-8 and J is TRBJ1-5; D may be TRBD1 (6 bases). This CDR3 is 17 amino acids long. From germline, CDR1 is SGHVS and CDR2 FQNEAQ. V was clipped by 5 bases and J by 3 bases, with 20 bases between them. Written as DNA, the CDR3 is TGTGCCAGCAGCCGCACCCGGCGACAGGTCAACAATCAGCCCCAGCATTTT. This sequence encodes CASSRTRRQVNNQPQHF.

The chain carries TRBV5-8 and TRBJ2-7; no clear D. Germline V lookup: CDR1 SGHTS, CDR2 YDEGEE. Trimming shortened V by 3 bases and J by 0 bases, and 7 bases separated the two germline ends. CDR3 length: 13 amino acids. The CDR3 coding sequence is TGTGCCAGCAGCTCAGTCCCCTCCTACGAGCAGTACTTC. Encoded protein: CASSSVPSYEQYF.

The chain recombines TRBV27 with TRBJ1-4; D unresolved. This CDR3 is built from 17 residues. Trimming cost V 5 bases and J 6 bases, with 22 bases left between them. Germline values: CDR1 MNHEY, CDR2 SMNVEV (reference sequence). For the CDR3, the DNA is TGTGCCAGCAGTCCCGACCGTAGTTTAGGCCGGGATGAAAAACTGTTTTTT. Residues: CASSPDRSLGRDEKLFF.

The chain recombines TRBV6-5 with TRBJ2-2; 7 bases match TRBD2. Germline V gene sequence: CDR1 MNHEY, CDR2 SVGAGI. The trim removed 8 bases at V and 5 bases at J, leaving 8 bases unmatched. The CDR3 has 14 amino acids. The CDR3 reads CASAWREITGELFF. DNA for the CDR3: TGTGCCAGCGCCTGGCGGGAGATAACCGGGGAGCTGTTTTTT.

The chain uses TRBV4-3 and TRBJ2-5, with TRBD2 as a possible D gene (5 bases). Trimming stripped 3 bases from V and 1 base from J, with 15 bases between. This CDR3 is built from 16 residues. Germline lookup yields CDR1 LGHNA and CDR2 YSLEER. The CDR3 coding sequence is TGCGCCAGCAGCCAGTCACTAGGAGGACCCCAAGAGACCCAGTACTTC. Translation gives CASSQSLGGPQETQYF.